This T cell receptor beta chain comes out of a study of blood T cell repertoires in COVID-19. The overall study: Donors in the United States, Italy and Spain gave samples during acute or convalescent COVID-19.

Followed over time, Seattle patients had been enrolled while infection was active. The germline V gene encodes CDR1 SNHLY and CDR2 FYNNEI. The CDR3 consists of 15 residues. With V trimmed by 4 bases and J by 1 base, 2 bases remained unmatched. Source study methods: Nucleated cell number was recorded as an estimate derived from reference gene primer amplification. Clones were read by immunoSEQ multiplex PCR, and TCRdb kept only the in-frame ones, dropping some. V and J calls and clone size come straight from that table; D and trimming were deduced from the DNA. The data contain around 100,000 clones, around 91% of them singletons.

The sample was peripheral blood. The source of this sequence is a man aged 18 to 30 with COVID-19, enrolled during active disease. V gene TRBV2 combines with J gene TRBJ2-3; 10 nucleotides align to TRBD2. In DNA, the CDR3 is TGTGCCAGCAGTGGAGGGACTAGCGGCACAGATACGCAGTATTTT. It yields the protein CASSGGTSGTDTQYF.